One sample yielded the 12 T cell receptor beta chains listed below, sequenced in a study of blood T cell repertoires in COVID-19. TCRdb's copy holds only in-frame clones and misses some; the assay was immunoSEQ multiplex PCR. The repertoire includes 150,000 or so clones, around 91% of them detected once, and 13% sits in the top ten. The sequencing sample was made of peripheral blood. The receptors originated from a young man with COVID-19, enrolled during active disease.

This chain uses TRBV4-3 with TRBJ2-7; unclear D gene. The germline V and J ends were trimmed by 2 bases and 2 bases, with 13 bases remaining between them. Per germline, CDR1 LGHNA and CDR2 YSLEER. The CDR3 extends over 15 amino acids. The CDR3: CASSQQARSPYEQYF. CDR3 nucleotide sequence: TGCGCCAGCAGCCAACAGGCCCGATCCCCCTACGAGCAGTACTTC.

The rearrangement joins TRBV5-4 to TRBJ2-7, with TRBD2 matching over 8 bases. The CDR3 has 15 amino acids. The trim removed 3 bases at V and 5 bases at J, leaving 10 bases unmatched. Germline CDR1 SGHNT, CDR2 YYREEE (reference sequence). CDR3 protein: CASSSEREIGDEQYF. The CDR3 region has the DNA TGTGCCAGCAGCTCCGAGCGGGAGATTGGTGACGAGCAGTACTTC.

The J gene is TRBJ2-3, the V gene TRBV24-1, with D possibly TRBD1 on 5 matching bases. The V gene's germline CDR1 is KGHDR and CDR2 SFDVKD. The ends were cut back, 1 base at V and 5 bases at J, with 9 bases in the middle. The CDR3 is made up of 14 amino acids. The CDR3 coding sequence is TGTGCCACCAGTGATTTAAGAAGGGGAGATACGCAGTATTTT. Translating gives CATSDLRRGDTQYF.

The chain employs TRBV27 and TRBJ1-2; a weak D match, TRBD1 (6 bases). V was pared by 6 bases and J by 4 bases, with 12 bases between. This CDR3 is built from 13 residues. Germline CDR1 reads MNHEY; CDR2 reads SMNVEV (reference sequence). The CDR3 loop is CASSAQGRYGYTF. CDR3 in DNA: TGTGCCAGCAGCGCACAGGGCCGCTATGGCTACACCTTC.

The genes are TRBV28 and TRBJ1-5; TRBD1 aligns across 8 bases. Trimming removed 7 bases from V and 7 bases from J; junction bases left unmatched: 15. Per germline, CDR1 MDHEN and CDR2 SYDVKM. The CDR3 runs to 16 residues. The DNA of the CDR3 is TGTGCCAGCATAACGACAGGGGAGGATTGGGGGCAGCCCCAGCATTTT. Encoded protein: CASITTGEDWGQPQHF. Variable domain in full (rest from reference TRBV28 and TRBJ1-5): DVKVTQSSRYLVKRTGEKVFLECVQDMDHENMFWYRQDPGLGLRLIYFSYDVKMKEKGDIPEGYSVSREKKERFSLILESASTNQTSMYLCASITTGEDWGQPQHFGDGTRLSIL.

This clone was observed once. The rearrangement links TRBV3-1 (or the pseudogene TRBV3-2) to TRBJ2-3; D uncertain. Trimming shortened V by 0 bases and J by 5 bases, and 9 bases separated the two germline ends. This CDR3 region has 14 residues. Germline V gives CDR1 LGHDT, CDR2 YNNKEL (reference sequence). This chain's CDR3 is CASSQEALLDTQYF. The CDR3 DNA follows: TGTGCCAGCAGCCAAGAGGCCCTCCTAGATACGCAGTATTTT.

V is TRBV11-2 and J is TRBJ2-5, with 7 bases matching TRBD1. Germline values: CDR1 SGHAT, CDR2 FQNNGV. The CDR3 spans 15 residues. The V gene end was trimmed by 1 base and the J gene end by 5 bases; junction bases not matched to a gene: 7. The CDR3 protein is CASSLADRAVETQYF. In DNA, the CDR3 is TGTGCCAGCAGCTTAGCCGACAGGGCGGTCGAGACCCAGTACTTC.

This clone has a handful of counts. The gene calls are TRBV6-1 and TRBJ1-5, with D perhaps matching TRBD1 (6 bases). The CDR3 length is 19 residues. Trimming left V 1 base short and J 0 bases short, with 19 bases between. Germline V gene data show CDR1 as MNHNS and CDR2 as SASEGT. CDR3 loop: CASSEEEKQGGGSNQPQHF. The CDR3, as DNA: TGTGCCAGCAGTGAAGAAGAGAAACAGGGCGGAGGTAGCAATCAGCCCCAGCATTTT.

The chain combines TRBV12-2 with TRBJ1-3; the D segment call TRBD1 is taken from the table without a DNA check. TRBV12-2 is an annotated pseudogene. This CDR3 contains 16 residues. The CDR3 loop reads CASRLGRQGAGNTIYF. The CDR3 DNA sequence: TGTGCAAGTCGCTTAGGTAGACAGGGCGCTGGAAACACCATATATTTT.

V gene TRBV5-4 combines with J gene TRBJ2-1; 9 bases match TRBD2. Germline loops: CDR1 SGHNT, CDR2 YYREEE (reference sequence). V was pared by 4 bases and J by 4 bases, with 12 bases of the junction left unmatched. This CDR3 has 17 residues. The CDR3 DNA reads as TGTGCCAGCAGCCGAAGCCTAACTAGCGGGCGATACAATGAGCAGTTCTTC. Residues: CASSRSLTSGRYNEQFF.

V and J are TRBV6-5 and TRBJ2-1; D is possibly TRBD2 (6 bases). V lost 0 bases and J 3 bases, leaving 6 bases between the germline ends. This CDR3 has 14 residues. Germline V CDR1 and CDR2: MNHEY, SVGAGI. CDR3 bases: TGTGCCAGCAGTTACTCGGAGGGCTACAATGAGCAGTTCTTC. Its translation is CASSYSEGYNEQFF.

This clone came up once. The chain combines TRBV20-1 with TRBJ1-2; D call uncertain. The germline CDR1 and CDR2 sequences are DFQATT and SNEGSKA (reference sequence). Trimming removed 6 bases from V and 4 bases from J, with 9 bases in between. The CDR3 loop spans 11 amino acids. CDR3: CSARRIYGYTF. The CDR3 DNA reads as TGCAGTGCCCGCAGGATCTATGGCTACACCTTC.